This TCR beta chain derives from a study of blood T cell repertoires in COVID-19. Study details: Whether acute or convalescent, the COVID-19 samples came from the United States, Italy and Spain. PBMCs, B-cell-depleted T cells, or T cells were the source of the cDNA or gDNA that made up the material.

Germline V gives CDR1 KGHSH, CDR2 LQKENI. This CDR3 region has 15 residues. V was trimmed by 2 bases and J by 5 bases, leaving 12 bases between them. Source study methods: The authors estimated nucleated cell counts from reference gene primer amplification. The data were produced by immunoSEQ multiplex PCR, yet TCRdb's version contains in-frame clones alone and is incomplete. V and J calls and clone size are given by that table; D and trimming were obtained from the DNA. The sample shows about 200,000 clones, around three quarters of them seen only once. Sequencing was performed on peripheral blood. This clonotype was obtained from a woman in her 70s with acute or convalescent COVID-19. The chain joins TRBV18 to TRBJ1-4; D possibly corresponds to TRBD1 (6 bases). The CDR3 region is CASSPSTGSNEKLFF. In DNA form, the CDR3 reads TGTGCCAGCTCACCAAGTACAGGGAGCAATGAAAAACTGTTTTTT.